This T cell receptor (beta chain) was retrieved from a study of T cell changes during pregnancy in multiple sclerosis. Method: immunoSEQ multiplex PCR; TCRdb's copy keeps in-frame clones and lacks some. The sample includes about 70,000 clones, more than 85% of them seen just once. CDR3 length: 20 residues. The germline V gene encodes CDR1 SGHNT and CDR2 YYREEE (reference sequence). The junction had 28 bases not matched to a gene; V was cut back by 4 bases and J by 9 bases. The starting material was peripheral blood, obtained in the first trimester of pregnancy. The origin of this receptor is a female donor with multiple sclerosis, enrolled in a pregnancy study. The chain recombines TRBV5-4 with TRBJ1-2; TRBD1 matches 9 bases. In nucleotides, the CDR3 is TGTGCCAGCAGCGAGAAAAGGGGACAGGGCCGGGGATCAATATGGCGGAGCTACACCTTC. Amino acid sequence: CASSEKRGQGRGSIWRSYTF.